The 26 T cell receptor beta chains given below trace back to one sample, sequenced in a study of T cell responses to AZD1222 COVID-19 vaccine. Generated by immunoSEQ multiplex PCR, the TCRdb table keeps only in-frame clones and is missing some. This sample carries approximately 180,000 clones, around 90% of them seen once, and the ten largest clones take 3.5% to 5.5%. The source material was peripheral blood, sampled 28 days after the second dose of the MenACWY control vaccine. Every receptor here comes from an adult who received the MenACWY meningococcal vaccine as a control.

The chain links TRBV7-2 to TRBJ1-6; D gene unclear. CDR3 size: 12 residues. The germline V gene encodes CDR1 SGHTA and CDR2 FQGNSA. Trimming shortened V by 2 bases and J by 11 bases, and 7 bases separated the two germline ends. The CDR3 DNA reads TGTGCCAGCAGCTTAATTGGGACACCCCTCCACTTT. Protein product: CASSLIGTPLHF.

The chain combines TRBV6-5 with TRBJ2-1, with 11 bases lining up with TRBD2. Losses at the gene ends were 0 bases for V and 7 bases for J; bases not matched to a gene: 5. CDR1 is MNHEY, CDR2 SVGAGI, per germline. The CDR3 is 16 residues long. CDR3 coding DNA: TGTGCCAGCAGTTACTCCGGTAGCGGGAGGGGTAATGAGCAGTTCTTC. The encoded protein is CASSYSGSGRGNEQFF.

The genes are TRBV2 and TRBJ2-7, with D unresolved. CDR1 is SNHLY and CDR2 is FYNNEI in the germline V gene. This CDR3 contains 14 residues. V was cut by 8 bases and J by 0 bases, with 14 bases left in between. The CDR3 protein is CASYAAGSSYEQYF. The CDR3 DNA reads TGTGCCAGCTACGCGGCTGGCAGCTCCTACGAGCAGTACTTC.

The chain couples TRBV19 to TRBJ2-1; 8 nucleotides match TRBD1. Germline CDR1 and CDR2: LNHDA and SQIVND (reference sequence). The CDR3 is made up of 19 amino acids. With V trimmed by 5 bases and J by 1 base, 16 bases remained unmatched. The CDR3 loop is CASSPNRGASRMSYNEQFF. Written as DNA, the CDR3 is TGTGCCAGTAGTCCTAACAGGGGGGCGAGTAGAATGTCCTACAATGAGCAGTTCTTC.

The CDR3 DNA reads TGTGCCAGCAGCTTCAACACCGGGGAGCTGTTTTTT. Translating gives CASSFNTGELFF. The chain has TRBV7-2 and TRBJ2-2; D remains ambiguous. The CDR3 extends over 12 amino acids. V was clipped by 3 bases and J by 2 bases, with 1 base between them. The germline CDR1 and CDR2 sequences are SGHTA and FQGNSA.

The chain's CDR3 is CASSESVLAGGPVYEQYF. The CDR3 DNA is TGCGCCAGCAGTGAGTCAGTACTAGCGGGAGGGCCGGTCTACGAGCAGTACTTC. The chain recombines TRBV10-1 with TRBJ2-7; 13 bases agree with TRBD2. Germline loops: CDR1 WNHNN, CDR2 SYGVQD (reference sequence). V gave up 0 bases and J gave up 3 bases; unmatched junction bases: 8. CDR3 size: 18 residues.

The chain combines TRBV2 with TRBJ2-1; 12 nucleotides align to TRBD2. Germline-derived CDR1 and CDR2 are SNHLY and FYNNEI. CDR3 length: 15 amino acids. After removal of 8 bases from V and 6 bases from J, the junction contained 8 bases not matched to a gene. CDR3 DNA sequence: TGTGCCAGCGCCCTCCTAGCGGGAGGGGGCAATGAGCAGTTCTTC. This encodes CASALLAGGGNEQFF.

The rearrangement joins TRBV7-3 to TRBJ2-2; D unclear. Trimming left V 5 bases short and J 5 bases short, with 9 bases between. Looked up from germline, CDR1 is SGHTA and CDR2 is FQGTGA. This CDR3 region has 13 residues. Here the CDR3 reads CASSIYRTGELFF. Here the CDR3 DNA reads TGTGCCAGCAGCATCTATCGGACCGGGGAGCTGTTTTTT.

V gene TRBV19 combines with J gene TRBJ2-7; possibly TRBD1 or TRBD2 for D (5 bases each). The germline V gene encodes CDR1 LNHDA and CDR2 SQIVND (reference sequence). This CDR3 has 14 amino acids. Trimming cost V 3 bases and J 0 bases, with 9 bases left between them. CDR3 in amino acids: CASSISGSSYEQYF. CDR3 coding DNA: TGTGCCAGTAGTATTTCAGGGAGCTCCTACGAGCAGTACTTC.

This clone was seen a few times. The DNA of the CDR3 is TGTGCCAGCTCACCACCGCGGGCCGGAGGGAACACTGAAGCTTTCTTT. This translates into CASSPPRAGGNTEAFF. The rearrangement joins TRBV18 to TRBJ1-1; D is uncertain. Germline V CDR1 and CDR2: KGHSH, LQKENI. Trimming cost V 0 bases and J 1 base, with 12 bases left between them. CDR3 length: 16 amino acids.

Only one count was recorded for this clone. For the CDR3, the DNA is TGTGCCAGTAGTAGGAGCACAGATACGCAGTATTTT. Translated: CASSRSTDTQYF. The chain links TRBV19 to TRBJ2-3; D gene uncertain. This CDR3 comprises 12 residues. Germline CDR1 LNHDA, CDR2 SQIVND (reference sequence). Trimming shortened V by 4 bases and J by 0 bases, and 2 bases separated the two germline ends.

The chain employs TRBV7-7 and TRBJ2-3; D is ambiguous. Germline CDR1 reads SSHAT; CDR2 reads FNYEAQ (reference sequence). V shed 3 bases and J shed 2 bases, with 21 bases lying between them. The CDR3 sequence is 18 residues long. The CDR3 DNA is TGTGCCAGCAGCTTCCCCGAGAGAGCACGGACCATCACAGATACGCAGTATTTT. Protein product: CASSFPERARTITDTQYF.

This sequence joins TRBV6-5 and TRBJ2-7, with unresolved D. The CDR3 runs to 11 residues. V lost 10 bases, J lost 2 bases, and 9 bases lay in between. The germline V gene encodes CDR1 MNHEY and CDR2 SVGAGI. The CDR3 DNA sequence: TGTGCCACTCAAATTACCTACGAGCAGTACTTC. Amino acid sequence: CATQITYEQYF.

Here the CDR3 reads CASSYSLGANTGELFF. For the CDR3, the DNA is TGTGCCAGCAGTTACTCCTTAGGGGCAAACACCGGGGAGCTGTTTTTT. The chain combines TRBV6-5 with TRBJ2-2; tentatively, D is TRBD1 (5 bases). The CDR3 spans 16 residues. In germline, CDR1 is MNHEY, CDR2 SVGAGI. The V end was cut by 0 bases, the J end by 2 bases, with 10 bases between.

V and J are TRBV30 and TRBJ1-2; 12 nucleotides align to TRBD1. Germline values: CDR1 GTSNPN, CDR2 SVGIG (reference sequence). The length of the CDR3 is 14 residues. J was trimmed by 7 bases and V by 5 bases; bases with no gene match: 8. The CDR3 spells CAWAPGQGARGYTF. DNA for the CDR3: TGTGCCTGGGCCCCGGGACAGGGGGCGCGTGGCTACACCTTC.

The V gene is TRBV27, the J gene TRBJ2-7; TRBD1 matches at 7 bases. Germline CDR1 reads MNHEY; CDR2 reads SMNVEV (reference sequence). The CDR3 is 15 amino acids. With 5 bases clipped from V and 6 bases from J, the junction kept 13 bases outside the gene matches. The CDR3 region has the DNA TGTGCCAGCAGTGACAACAGGGGAATTAGGAGCGAGCAGTACTTC. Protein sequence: CASSDNRGIRSEQYF.

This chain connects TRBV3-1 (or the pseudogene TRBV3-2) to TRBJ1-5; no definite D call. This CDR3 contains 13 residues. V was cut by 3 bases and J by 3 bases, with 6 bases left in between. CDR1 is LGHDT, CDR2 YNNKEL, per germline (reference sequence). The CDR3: CASSQGLNQPQHF. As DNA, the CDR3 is TGTGCCAGCAGCCAGGGCCTCAATCAGCCCCAGCATTTT.

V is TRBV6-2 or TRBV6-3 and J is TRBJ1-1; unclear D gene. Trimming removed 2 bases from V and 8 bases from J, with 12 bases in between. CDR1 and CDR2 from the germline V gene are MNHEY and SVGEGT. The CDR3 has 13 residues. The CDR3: CASSYVWQAEAFF. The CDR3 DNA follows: TGTGCCAGCAGTTACGTATGGCAGGCAGAAGCTTTCTTT.

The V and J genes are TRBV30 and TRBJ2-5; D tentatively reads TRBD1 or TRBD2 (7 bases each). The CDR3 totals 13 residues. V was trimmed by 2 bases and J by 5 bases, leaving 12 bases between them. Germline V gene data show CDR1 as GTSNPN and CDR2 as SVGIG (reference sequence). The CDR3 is CAWSRQGGETQYF. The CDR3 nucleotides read TGTGCCTGGAGTAGGCAGGGGGGGGAGACCCAGTACTTC.

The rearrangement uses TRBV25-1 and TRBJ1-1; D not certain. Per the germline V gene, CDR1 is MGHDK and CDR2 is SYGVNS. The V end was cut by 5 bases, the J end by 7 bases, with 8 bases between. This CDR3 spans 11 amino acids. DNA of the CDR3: TGTGCCAGCAGTTACGTACTTGAAGCTTTCTTT. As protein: CASSYVLEAFF.

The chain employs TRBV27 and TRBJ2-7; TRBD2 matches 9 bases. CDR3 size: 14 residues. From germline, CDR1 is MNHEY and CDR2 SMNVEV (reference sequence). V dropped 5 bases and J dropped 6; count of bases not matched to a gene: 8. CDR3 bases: TGTGCCAGCAGTCGGGGAGCGGGAGGATTCGAGCAGTACTTC. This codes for CASSRGAGGFEQYF.

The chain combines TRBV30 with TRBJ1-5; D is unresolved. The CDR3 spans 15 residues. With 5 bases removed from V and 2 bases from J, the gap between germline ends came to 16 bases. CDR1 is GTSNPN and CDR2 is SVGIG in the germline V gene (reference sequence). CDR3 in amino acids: CAWDPGRAGNQPQHF. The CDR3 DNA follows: TGTGCCTGGGACCCGGGAAGGGCCGGCAATCAGCCCCAGCATTTT.

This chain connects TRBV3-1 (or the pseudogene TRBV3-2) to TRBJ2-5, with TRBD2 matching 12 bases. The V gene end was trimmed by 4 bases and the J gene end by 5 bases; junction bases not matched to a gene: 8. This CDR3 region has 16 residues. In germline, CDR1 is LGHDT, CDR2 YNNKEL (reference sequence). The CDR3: CASSRSSGRARETQYF. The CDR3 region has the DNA TGTGCCAGCAGCCGATCTAGCGGGAGGGCAAGGGAGACCCAGTACTTC.

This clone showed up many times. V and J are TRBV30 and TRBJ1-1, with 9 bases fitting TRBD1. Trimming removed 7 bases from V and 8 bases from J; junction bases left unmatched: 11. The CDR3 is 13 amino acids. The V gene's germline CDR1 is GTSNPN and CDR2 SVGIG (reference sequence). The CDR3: CASSTGGYREAFF. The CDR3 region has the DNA TGTGCCTCATCGACAGGGGGATACAGGGAAGCTTTCTTT.

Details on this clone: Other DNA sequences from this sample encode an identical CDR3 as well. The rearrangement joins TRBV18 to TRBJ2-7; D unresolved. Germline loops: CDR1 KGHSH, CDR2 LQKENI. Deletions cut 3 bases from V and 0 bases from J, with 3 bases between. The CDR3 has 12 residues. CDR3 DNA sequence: TGTGCCAGCTCACCCAGCTCCTACGAGCAGTACTTC. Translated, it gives CASSPSSYEQYF. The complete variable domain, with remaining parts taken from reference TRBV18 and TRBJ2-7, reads NAGVMQNPRHLVRRRGQEARLRCSPMKGHSHVYWYRQLPEEGLKFMVYLQKENIIDESGMPKERFSAEFPKEGPSILRIQQVVRGDSAAYFCASSPSSYEQYFGPGTRLTVT.

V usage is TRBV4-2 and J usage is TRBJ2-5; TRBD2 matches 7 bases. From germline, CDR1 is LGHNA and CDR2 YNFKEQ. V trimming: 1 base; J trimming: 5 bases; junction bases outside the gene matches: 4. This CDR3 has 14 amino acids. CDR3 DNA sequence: TGTGCCAGCAGCCAAGGGACTAGTTCGGAGACCCAGTACTTC. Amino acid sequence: CASSQGTSSETQYF.